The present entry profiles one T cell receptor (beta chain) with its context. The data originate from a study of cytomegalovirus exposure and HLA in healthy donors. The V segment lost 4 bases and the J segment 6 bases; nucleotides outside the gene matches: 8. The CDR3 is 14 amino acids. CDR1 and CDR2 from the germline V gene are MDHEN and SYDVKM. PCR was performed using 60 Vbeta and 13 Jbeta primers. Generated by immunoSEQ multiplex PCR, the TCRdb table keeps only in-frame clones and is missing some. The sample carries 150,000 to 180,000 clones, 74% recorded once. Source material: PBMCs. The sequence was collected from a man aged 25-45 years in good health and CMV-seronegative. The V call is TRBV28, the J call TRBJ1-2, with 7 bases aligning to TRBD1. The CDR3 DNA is TGTGCCAGCAGTTCCATCCCGGGACAGAATGGCTACACCTTC. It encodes CASSSIPGQNGYTF.